This T cell receptor beta chain was sequenced in a study of PD-1 blockade in classical Hodgkin lymphoma. General study points: With respect to the repertoire differences, their causes, possibly disease activity or prior therapy, remain undefined. Complete responders entered with baseline diversity on par with newly diagnosed patients, the results showed. Newly diagnosed patients were reported to exhibit reduced baseline TCR diversity relative to healthy donors.

As to time point: cycle 4 day 1 (C4D1), after five to seven weeks of nivolumab. All patients experienced relapse after autologous stem cell transplantation, and brentuximab vedotin exposure was variable. Isolation of CD4+ T cells from thawed PBMCs was performed by magnetic negative selection. Turning to this clone: What it recognizes is unknown.

Germline-derived CDR1 and CDR2 are MNHEY and SMNVEV (reference sequence). The CDR3 loop spans 15 amino acids. After removal of 5 bases from V and 4 bases from J, the junction contained 8 bases not matched to a gene. Method: immunoSEQ multiplex PCR; TCRdb's copy keeps in-frame clones and lacks some. This repertoire shows around 26,000 clones, around 80% found once; its top ten account for more than 3%. The chain has TRBV27 and TRBJ2-5; the match to TRBD1 covers 9 bases. The material was CD4+ T cells from blood, obtained before the fourth cycle of nivolumab. The source is a human donor with classical Hodgkin lymphoma. DNA of the CDR3: TGTGCCAGCAGTCCCGGGGACAGGGAGGGAGAGACCCAGTACTTC. As protein: CASSPGDREGETQYF.